This T cell receptor (beta chain) originates from a study of T cell responses to AZD1222 COVID-19 vaccine. The table came from immunoSEQ multiplex PCR; TCRdb's copy has only in-frame clones and leaves some out. Altogether some 84,000 clones are present, approximately 85% being singletons, with the ten largest covering 12%. This CDR3 spans 15 amino acids. Trimming took off 0 bases at V and 8 bases at J, with 17 bases between the two ends. Germline V gene data show CDR1 as SGHNT and CDR2 as YYREEE (reference sequence). The chain recombines TRBV5-4 with TRBJ1-1, with D tentatively TRBD1 (5 bases). Here the sequenced sample was peripheral blood, taken 28 days after the second AZD1222 dose. The receptor comes from an adult who received the AZD1222 COVID-19 vaccine. The CDR3 loop reads CASSLGLQDMGEAFF. Here the CDR3 DNA reads TGTGCCAGCAGCTTGGGTTTACAGGACATGGGAGAAGCTTTCTTT. The variable domain in full, completed from reference TRBV5-4 and TRBJ1-1, reads ETGVTQSPTHLIKTRGQQVTLRCSSQSGHNTVSWYQQALGQGPQFIFQYYREEENGRGNFPPRFSGLQFPNYSSELNVNALELDDSALYLCASSLGLQDMGEAFFGQGTRLTVV.